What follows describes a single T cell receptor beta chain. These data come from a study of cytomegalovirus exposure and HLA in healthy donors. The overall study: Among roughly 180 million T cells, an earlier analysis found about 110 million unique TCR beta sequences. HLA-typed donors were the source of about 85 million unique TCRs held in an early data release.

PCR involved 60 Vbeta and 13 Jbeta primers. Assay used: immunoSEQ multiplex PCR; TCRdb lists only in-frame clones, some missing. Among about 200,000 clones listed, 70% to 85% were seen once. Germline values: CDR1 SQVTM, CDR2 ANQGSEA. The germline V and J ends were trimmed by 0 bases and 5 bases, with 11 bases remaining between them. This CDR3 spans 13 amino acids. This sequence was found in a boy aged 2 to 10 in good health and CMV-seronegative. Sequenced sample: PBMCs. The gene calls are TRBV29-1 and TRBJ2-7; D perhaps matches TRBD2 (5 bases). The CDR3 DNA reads TGCAGCGTTGAAGATCGGACTTCTAACGAGCAGTACTTC. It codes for CSVEDRTSNEQYF.